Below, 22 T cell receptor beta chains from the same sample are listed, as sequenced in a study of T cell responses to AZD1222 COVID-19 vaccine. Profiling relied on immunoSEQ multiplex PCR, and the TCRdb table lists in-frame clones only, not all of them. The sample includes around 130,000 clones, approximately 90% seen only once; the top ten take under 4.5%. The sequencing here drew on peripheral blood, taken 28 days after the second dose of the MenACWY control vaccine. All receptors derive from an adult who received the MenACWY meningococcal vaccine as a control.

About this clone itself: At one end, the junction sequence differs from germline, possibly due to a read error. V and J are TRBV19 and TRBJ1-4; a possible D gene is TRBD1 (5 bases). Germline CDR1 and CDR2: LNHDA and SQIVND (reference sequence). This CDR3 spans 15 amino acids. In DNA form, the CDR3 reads TGTGCCAGTACCCCCCCCGGGACCCCGAAGGGAAAACTGCTTTTT. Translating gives CASTPPGTPKGKLLF.

CDR3 in amino acids: CAVMQAYEGYTF. The CDR3, as DNA: TGTGCCGTTATGCAGGCCTACGAGGGCTACACCTTC. The genes are TRBV10-3 and TRBJ1-2; no reliable D call. V dropped 11 bases and J dropped 8 bases, with 18 bases sitting between them. The CDR3 extends over 12 amino acids. In germline, CDR1 is ENHRY, CDR2 SYGVKD.

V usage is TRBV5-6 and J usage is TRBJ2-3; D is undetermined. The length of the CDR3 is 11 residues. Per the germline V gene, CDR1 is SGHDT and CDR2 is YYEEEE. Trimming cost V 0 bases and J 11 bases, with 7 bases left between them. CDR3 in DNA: TGTGCCAGCAGCTTGGTGGAAAGGCAGTATTTT. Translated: CASSLVERQYF.

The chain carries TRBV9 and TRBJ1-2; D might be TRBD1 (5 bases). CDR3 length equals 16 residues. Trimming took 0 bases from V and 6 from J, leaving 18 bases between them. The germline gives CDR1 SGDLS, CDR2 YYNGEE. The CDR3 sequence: CASSVVLAGGFNGYTF. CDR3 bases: TGTGCCAGCAGCGTAGTTTTAGCGGGGGGTTTCAATGGCTACACCTTC. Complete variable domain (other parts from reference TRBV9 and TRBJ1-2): DSGVTQTPKHLITATGQRVTLRCSPRSGDLSVYWYQQSLDQGLQFLIQYYNGEERAKGNILERFSAQQFPDLHSELNLSSLELGDSALYFCASSVVLAGGFNGYTFGSGTRLTVV.

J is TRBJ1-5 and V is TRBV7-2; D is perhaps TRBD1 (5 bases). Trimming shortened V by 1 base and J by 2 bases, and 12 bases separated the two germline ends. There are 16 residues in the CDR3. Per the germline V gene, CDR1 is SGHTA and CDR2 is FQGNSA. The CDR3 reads CASSLGGGKGNQPQHF. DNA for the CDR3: TGTGCCAGCAGCTTAGGGGGGGGGAAAGGCAATCAGCCCCAGCATTTT.

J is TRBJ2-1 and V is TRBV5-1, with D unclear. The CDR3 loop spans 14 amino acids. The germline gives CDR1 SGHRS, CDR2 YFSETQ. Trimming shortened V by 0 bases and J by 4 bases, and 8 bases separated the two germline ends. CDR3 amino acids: CASSLGGRYNEQFF. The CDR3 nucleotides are TGCGCCAGCAGCTTGGGAGGCAGGTACAATGAGCAGTTCTTC.

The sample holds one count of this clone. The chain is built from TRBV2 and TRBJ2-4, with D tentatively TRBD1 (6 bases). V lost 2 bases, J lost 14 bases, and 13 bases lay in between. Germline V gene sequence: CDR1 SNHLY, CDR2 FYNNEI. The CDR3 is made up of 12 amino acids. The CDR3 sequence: CASSEIGRGKYF. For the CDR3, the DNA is TGTGCCAGCAGTGAAATAGGCAGGGGAAAGTACTTC. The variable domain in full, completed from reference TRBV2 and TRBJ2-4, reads EPEVTQTPSHQVTQMGQEVILRCVPISNHLYFYWYRQILGQKVEFLVSFYNNEISEKSEIFDDQFSVERPDGSNFTLKIRSTKLEDSAMYFCASSEIGRGKYFGAGTRLSVL.

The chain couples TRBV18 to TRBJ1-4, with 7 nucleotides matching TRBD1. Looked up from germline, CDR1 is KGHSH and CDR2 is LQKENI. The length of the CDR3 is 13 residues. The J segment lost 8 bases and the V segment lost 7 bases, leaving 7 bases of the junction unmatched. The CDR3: CASYGTEKEKLFF. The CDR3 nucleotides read TGTGCCAGCTATGGGACAGAGAAAGAAAAACTGTTTTTT.

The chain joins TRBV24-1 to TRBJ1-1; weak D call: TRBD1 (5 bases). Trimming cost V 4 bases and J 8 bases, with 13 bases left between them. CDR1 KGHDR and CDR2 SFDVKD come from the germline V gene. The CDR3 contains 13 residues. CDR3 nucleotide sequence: TGTGCCACCAGTGACTCCAGGGTATTGGAAGCTTTCTTT. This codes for CATSDSRVLEAFF.

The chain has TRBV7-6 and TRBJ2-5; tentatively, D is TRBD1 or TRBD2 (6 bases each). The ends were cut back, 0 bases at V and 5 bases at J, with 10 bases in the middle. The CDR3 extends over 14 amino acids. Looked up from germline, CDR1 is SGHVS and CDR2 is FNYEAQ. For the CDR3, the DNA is TGTGCCAGCAGCTTAGCGGGGGGCGAGGAGACCCAGTACTTC. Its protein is CASSLAGGEETQYF.

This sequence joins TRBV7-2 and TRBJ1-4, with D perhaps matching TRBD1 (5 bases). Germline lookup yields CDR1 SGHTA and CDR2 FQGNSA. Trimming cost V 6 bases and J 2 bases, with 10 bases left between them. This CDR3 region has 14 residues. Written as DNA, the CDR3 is TGTGCCAGCAGTTTGGGGGGGACTAATGAAAAACTGTTTTTT. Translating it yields CASSLGGTNEKLFF. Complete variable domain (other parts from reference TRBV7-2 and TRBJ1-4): GAGVSQSPSNKVTEKGKDVELRCDPISGHTALYWYRQSLGQGLEFLIYFQGNSAPDKSGLPSDRFSAERTGGSVSTLTIQRTQQEDSAVYLCASSLGGTNEKLFFGSGTQLSVL.

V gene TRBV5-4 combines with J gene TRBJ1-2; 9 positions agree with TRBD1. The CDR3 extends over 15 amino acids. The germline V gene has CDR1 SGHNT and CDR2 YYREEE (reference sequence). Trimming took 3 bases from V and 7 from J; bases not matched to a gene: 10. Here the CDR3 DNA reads TGTGCCAGCAGCTCCCCCAGGACAGGGGATTTTGGCTACACCTTC. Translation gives CASSSPRTGDFGYTF.

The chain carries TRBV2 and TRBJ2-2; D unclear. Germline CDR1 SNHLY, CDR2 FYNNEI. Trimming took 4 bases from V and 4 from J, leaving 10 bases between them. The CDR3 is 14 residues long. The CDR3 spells CASSGSALTGELFF. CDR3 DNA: TGTGCCAGCAGTGGGAGCGCACTCACCGGGGAGCTGTTTTTT. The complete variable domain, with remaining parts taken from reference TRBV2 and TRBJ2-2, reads EPEVTQTPSHQVTQMGQEVILRCVPISNHLYFYWYRQILGQKVEFLVSFYNNEISEKSEIFDDQFSVERPDGSNFTLKIRSTKLEDSAMYFCASSGSALTGELFFGEGSRLTVL.

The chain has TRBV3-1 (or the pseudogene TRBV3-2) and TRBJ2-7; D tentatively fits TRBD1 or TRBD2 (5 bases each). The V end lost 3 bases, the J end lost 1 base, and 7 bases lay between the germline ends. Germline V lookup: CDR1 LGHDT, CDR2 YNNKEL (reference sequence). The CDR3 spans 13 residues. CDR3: CASSQGPSYEQYF. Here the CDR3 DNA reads TGTGCCAGCAGCCAGGGACCGTCCTACGAGCAGTACTTC.

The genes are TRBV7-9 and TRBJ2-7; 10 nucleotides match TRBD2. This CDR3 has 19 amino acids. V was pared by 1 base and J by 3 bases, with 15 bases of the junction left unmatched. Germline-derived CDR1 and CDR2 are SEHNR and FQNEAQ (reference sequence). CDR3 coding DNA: TGTGCCAGCAGCTTAGATGGGTTGGCTAGCGGGAGAGGGAACTACGAGCAGTACTTC. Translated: CASSLDGLASGRGNYEQYF.

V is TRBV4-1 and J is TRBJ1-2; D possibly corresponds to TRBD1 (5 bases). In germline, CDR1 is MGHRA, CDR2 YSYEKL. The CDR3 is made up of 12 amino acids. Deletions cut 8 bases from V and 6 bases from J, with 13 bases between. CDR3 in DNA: TGCGCCAGCGGGACCTACGGAGATGGCTACACCTTC. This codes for CASGTYGDGYTF.

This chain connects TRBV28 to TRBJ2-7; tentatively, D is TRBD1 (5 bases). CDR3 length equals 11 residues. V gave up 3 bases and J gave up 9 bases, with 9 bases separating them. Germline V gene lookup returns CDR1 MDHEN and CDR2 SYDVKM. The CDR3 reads CASSFQGSQYF. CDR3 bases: TGTGCCAGCAGTTTTCAGGGTTCGCAGTACTTC.

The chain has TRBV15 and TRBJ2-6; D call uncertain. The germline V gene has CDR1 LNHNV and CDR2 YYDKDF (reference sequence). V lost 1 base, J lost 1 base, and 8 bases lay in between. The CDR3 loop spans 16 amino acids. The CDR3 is CATSRGSDSGANVLTF. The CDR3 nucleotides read TGTGCCACCAGCAGAGGAAGTGATTCTGGGGCCAACGTCCTGACTTTC. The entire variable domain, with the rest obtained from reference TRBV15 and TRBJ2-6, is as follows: DAMVIQNPRYQVTQFGKPVTLSCSQTLNHNVMYWYQQKSSQAPKLLFHYYDKDFNNEADTPDNFQSRRPNTSFCFLDIRSPGLGDTAMYLCATSRGSDSGANVLTFGAGSRLTVL.

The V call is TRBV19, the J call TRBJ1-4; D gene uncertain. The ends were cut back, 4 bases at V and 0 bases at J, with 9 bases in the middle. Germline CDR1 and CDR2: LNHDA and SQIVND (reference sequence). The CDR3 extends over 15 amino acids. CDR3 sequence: CASSTGLTTNEKLFF. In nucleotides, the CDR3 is TGTGCCAGTAGTACCGGATTAACAACTAATGAAAAACTGTTTTTT.

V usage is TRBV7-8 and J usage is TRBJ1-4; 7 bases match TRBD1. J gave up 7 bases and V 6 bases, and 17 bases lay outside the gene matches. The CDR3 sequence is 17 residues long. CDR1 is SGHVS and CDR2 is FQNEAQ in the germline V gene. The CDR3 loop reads CASSYRGPGAVGEKLFF. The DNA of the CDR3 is TGTGCCAGCAGTTACAGGGGTCCGGGGGCGGTTGGTGAAAAACTGTTTTTT.

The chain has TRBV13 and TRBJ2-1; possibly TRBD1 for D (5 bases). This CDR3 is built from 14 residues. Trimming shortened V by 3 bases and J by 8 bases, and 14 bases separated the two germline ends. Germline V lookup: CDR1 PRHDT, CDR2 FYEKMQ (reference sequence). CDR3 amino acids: CASSFSSWGDEQFF. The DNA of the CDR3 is TGTGCCAGCAGCTTTAGCTCTTGGGGCGATGAGCAGTTCTTC.

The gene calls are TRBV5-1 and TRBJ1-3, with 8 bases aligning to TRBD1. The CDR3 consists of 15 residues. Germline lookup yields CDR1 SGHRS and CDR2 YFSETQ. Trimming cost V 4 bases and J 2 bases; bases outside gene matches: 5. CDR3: CASSPGQAPGNTIYF. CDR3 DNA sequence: TGCGCCAGCAGCCCGGGACAGGCCCCTGGAAACACCATATATTTT.